What follows is one T cell receptor beta chain and its context. Its antigen is not known. The CDR3 is made up of 13 amino acids. V was pared by 3 bases and J by 3 bases, with 8 bases between. CDR1 is KGHSH and CDR2 is LQKENI in the germline V gene. This sample was taken from a study of glioma-infiltrating T cells after dendritic cell vaccination. Study-wide findings and caveats: Higher TCR clonality did not directly relate to longer survival.

PBMC were collected before vaccination, two weeks after the third vaccination, and at progression. Amplification used 60 V beta primers and 13 J beta primers. TCRdb keeps only in-frame clones here, not all; method: immunoSEQ multiplex PCR. The sample records about 82,000 clones, over 85% being singletons. The sequence was collected from a human donor with glioblastoma. Sequenced here: blood, sampled before dendritic cell vaccination. The gene calls are TRBV18 and TRBJ1-1; D remains unclear. The CDR3 region has the DNA TGTGCCAGCTCACCCGAGGTCGACACTGAAGCTTTCTTT. Protein: CASSPEVDTEAFF.